Following are 21 T cell receptor beta chains from one sample sequenced in a study of blood T cell repertoires in COVID-19. Profiling relied on immunoSEQ multiplex PCR, and the TCRdb table lists in-frame clones only, not all of them. The sample has some 150,000 clones, 70% to 90% seen once; the top ten hold 6.5% to 9.5%. Sequenced input: peripheral blood. All receptors come from a woman in her fifties or sixties with COVID-19, enrolled during active disease.

This clone was seen only a few times. The chain employs TRBV27 and TRBJ1-6, with a tentative D call TRBD1 (6 bases). Trimming left V 0 bases short and J 6 bases short, with 12 bases between. The germline V gene encodes CDR1 MNHEY and CDR2 SMNVEV (reference sequence). This CDR3 comprises 16 residues. This CDR3 reads CASSLSLAGANSPLHF. CDR3 sequence (DNA): TGTGCCAGCAGTTTATCTCTCGCAGGGGCTAATTCACCCCTCCACTTT.

The chain joins TRBV28 to TRBJ2-3, with TRBD2 matching over 13 bases. CDR3 size: 14 residues. The V gene end was trimmed by 5 bases and the J gene end by 5 bases; junction bases not matched to a gene: 1. The V gene's germline CDR1 is MDHEN and CDR2 SYDVKM. For the CDR3, the DNA is TGTGCCAGCAGTGGACTAGCGGGGGTAGATACGCAGTATTTT. Translating it yields CASSGLAGVDTQYF.

The V gene is TRBV3-1 (or the pseudogene TRBV3-2), the J gene TRBJ2-3; possibly TRBD2 for D (6 bases). The V end was cut by 0 bases, the J end by 1 base, with 8 bases between. CDR1 is LGHDT, CDR2 YNNKEL, per germline (reference sequence). There are 15 residues in the CDR3. CDR3 nucleotide sequence: TGTGCCAGCAGCCAAGATATAGCGGGCACAGATACGCAGTATTTT. Its translation: CASSQDIAGTDTQYF.

The gene calls are TRBV3-1 (or the pseudogene TRBV3-2) and TRBJ2-7; D might be TRBD1 (5 bases). There are 14 residues in the CDR3. In germline, CDR1 is LGHDT, CDR2 YNNKEL (reference sequence). V was cut by 3 bases and J by 3 bases, with 12 bases left in between. CDR3 loop: CASSQGLNGYEQYF. In DNA form, the CDR3 reads TGTGCCAGCAGCCAGGGGCTGAATGGCTACGAGCAGTACTTC.

The chain joins TRBV9 to TRBJ1-5; 8 bases line up with TRBD1. CDR3 length equals 15 residues. V lost 5 bases and J lost 4; bases outside the gene matches: 8. Germline CDR1 SGDLS, CDR2 YYNGEE. CDR3 region: CASSTGGGRNQPQHF. The CDR3 DNA is TGTGCCAGCAGTACAGGGGGTGGTAGGAATCAGCCCCAGCATTTT.

J is TRBJ2-3 and V is TRBV18, with D unclear. This CDR3 contains 13 residues. Trimming left V 2 bases short and J 0 bases short, with 3 bases between. The V gene's germline CDR1 is KGHSH and CDR2 LQKENI. The CDR3 bases are TGTGCCAGCTCACCATTAAGCACAGATACGCAGTATTTT. Translating gives CASSPLSTDTQYF. Based on the CDR3 plus reference TRBV18 and TRBJ2-3, the full variable domain is NAGVMQNPRHLVRRRGQEARLRCSPMKGHSHVYWYRQLPEEGLKFMVYLQKENIIDESGMPKERFSAEFPKEGPSILRIQQVVRGDSAAYFCASSPLSTDTQYFGPGTRLTVL.

CDR3 DNA: TGCGCCAGCAGCTTGAACTTAGCGAACACCGGGGAGCTGTTTTTT. It encodes CASSLNLANTGELFF. The chain links TRBV5-1 to TRBJ2-2; the D is unclear. The CDR3 loop spans 15 amino acids. From germline, CDR1 is SGHRS and CDR2 YFSETQ. V lost 1 base, J lost 0 bases, and 7 bases lay in between.

V gene TRBV9 combines with J gene TRBJ1-2, with D perhaps matching TRBD1 (5 bases). This CDR3 comprises 14 residues. From germline, CDR1 is SGDLS and CDR2 YYNGEE. V dropped 0 bases and J dropped 5 bases, with 11 bases sitting between them. The CDR3 is CASSVGGEGYGYTF. CDR3 DNA: TGTGCCAGCAGCGTAGGAGGGGAGGGTTATGGCTACACCTTC.

The chain is built from TRBV18 and TRBJ2-5; TRBD1 matches at 7 bases. CDR1 and CDR2 (germline): KGHSH, LQKENI. This CDR3 is 16 amino acids long. V lost 3 bases, J lost 3 bases, and 10 bases stayed unmatched. The CDR3 sequence: CASSPWDSSKKETQYF. The CDR3 region has the DNA TGTGCCAGCTCACCTTGGGACAGCTCAAAGAAAGAGACCCAGTACTTC.

The rearrangement uses TRBV30 and TRBJ2-7; the match to TRBD1 covers 9 bases. Germline CDR1 is GTSNPN and CDR2 is SVGIG (reference sequence). J gave up 3 bases and V 7 bases, and 4 bases lay outside the gene matches. The CDR3 is 12 amino acids. The CDR3 nucleotides are TGTGCCTTGACAGGGGGAGGCTACGAGCAGTACTTC. Amino acid sequence: CALTGGGYEQYF.

The chain links TRBV7-3 to TRBJ1-1; tentative D call: TRBD1 (6 bases). The CDR3 covers 13 residues. Germline loops: CDR1 SGHTA, CDR2 FQGTGA. With 5 bases removed from V and 6 bases from J, the gap between germline ends came to 13 bases. The CDR3 sequence is CASSTQQGSEAFF. The CDR3 DNA sequence: TGTGCCAGCAGCACACAACAGGGATCTGAAGCTTTCTTT.

This chain uses TRBV12-3 or TRBV12-4 with TRBJ1-2; 8 bases agree with TRBD1. The V segment lost 2 bases and the J segment 9 bases; nucleotides outside the gene matches: 5. The CDR3 sequence is 13 residues long. The CDR3 nucleotides are TGTGCCAGCAGTTTATTCCAGGGGGCGAGCTACACCTTC. It yields the protein CASSLFQGASYTF.

V and J are TRBV7-9 and TRBJ2-5; maybe TRBD2 (7 bases). CDR3 length equals 16 residues. Per germline, CDR1 SEHNR and CDR2 FQNEAQ (reference sequence). V lost 1 base, J lost 2 bases, and 14 bases lay in between. The CDR3 nucleotides are TGTGCCAGCAGCTTAGTTGGCGGGGGCCGTCAAGAGACCCAGTACTTC. Translated: CASSLVGGGRQETQYF.

The V and J genes are TRBV6-5 and TRBJ2-5; the D gene is possibly TRBD2 (5 bases). The V gene's germline CDR1 is MNHEY and CDR2 SVGAGI. Between the trimmed V and J ends, which lost 7 bases and 4 bases, there was a span of 13 bases. This CDR3 is 13 amino acids long. The CDR3 protein is CASTTSGRETQYF. For the CDR3, the DNA is TGTGCCAGCACTACTTCGGGGAGAGAGACCCAGTACTTC.

This clone turned up a few times. The chain links TRBV11-2 to TRBJ1-1; the D gene is possibly TRBD1 (6 bases). Trimming removed 1 base at V and 7 bases at J, with 16 bases between. The germline V gene has CDR1 SGHAT and CDR2 FQNNGV. The CDR3 consists of 15 residues. The CDR3 here is CASSLVSLIRGEAFF. The CDR3 coding sequence is TGTGCCAGCAGCTTAGTCTCACTGATCAGGGGTGAAGCTTTCTTT. Full variable domain (remainder filled in from reference TRBV11-2 and TRBJ1-1): EAGVAQSPRYKIIEKRQSVAFWCNPISGHATLYWYQQILGQGPKLLIQFQNNGVVDDSQLPKDRFSAERLKGVDSTLKIQPAKLEDSAVYLCASSLVSLIRGEAFFGQGTRLTVV.

This chain uses TRBV21-1 with TRBJ1-5. TRBV21-1 constitutes a pseudogene. The CDR3 sequence is 17 residues long. The CDR3: CASSKEIGTPAYQPQHF. Here the CDR3 DNA reads TGTGCCAGCAGCAAAGAAATAGGGACTCCTGCCTATCAGCCCCAGCATTTT.

The chain has TRBV28 and TRBJ1-2; 8 bases agree with TRBD1. Germline V gives CDR1 MDHEN, CDR2 SYDVKM. The CDR3 runs to 12 residues. J was trimmed by 8 bases and V by 5 bases; bases with no gene match: 4. The CDR3 protein is CASSTGGRGYTF. The CDR3 region has the DNA TGTGCCAGCAGTACAGGGGGGCGCGGCTACACCTTC.

V and J are TRBV5-1 and TRBJ1-2, with a possible D match to TRBD1 (5 bases). The CDR3 runs to 15 residues. V gave up 0 bases and J gave up 6 bases, with 15 bases separating them. Germline-derived CDR1 and CDR2 are SGHRS and YFSETQ. Here the CDR3 reads CASSLEGGVSDGYTF. The CDR3 DNA reads TGCGCCAGCAGCTTGGAAGGAGGGGTCTCTGATGGCTACACCTTC. The variable domain in full, with the rest retrieved from reference TRBV5-1 and TRBJ1-2, is KAGVTQTPRYLIKTRGQQVTLSCSPISGHRSVSWYQQTPGQGLQFLFEYFSETQRNKGNFPGRFSGRQFSNSRSEMNVSTLELGDSALYLCASSLEGGVSDGYTFGSGTRLTVV.

This chain joins TRBV4-1 and TRBJ2-7; the D gene is possibly TRBD2 (5 bases). Germline values: CDR1 MGHRA, CDR2 YSYEKL. This CDR3 contains 14 residues. The germline V and J ends were trimmed by 3 bases and 0 bases, with 9 bases remaining between them. CDR3 residues: CASSHGGYSYEQYF. CDR3 DNA: TGCGCCAGCAGCCACGGAGGCTACTCCTACGAGCAGTACTTC.

The V and J genes are TRBV9 and TRBJ2-2; 7 bases map to TRBD1. The trim removed 0 bases at V and 4 bases at J, leaving 6 bases unmatched. Germline values: CDR1 SGDLS, CDR2 YYNGEE. This CDR3 is 16 amino acids long. In nucleotides, the CDR3 is TGTGCCAGCAGCGTAGGGACAGGTCTTCCCACCGGGGAGCTGTTTTTT. As protein: CASSVGTGLPTGELFF.

The rearrangement joins TRBV9 to TRBJ2-5, with D unresolved. The germline CDR1 and CDR2 sequences are SGDLS and YYNGEE. CDR3 length: 13 residues. Trimming shortened V by 3 bases and J by 7 bases, and 13 bases separated the two germline ends. CDR3 DNA sequence: TGTGCCAGCAGCGCCGTGGCGGCCGGGACCCAGTACTTC. Encoded protein: CASSAVAAGTQYF.